This T cell receptor beta chain comes out of a study of T-cell memory formation after mild COVID-19. In the study overall: TCR clusters showed largely donor specificity.

Findings and caveats of the study: Later expanders leaned toward CD4+, whereas clones contracting from day 15 to 85 were balanced CD4/CD8.

There are 13 residues in the CDR3. Trimming removed 1 base from V and 8 bases from J, with 11 bases in between. Germline CDR1 and CDR2: LGHDT and YNNKEL (reference sequence). 5'RACE, which relied on constant-segment primers, yielded TCR alpha and TCR beta cDNA libraries carrying sample barcodes and UMIs. One entry per CDR3 protein results from TCRdb running MiXCR on the 5' RACE reads. The table has 300,000 to 400,000 distinct CDR3 sequences, 14% seen once. Comments on this clonotype: Its antigen is not identified.

The chain couples TRBV3-1 to TRBJ1-2; D uncertain. The clonotype comes from a man younger than 30 who had mild COVID-19 (a few samples of this study predate the infection). Cell type and time point are not known. The sequenced sample consisted of PBMCs or a T cell subset sorted from them (not recorded which). The CDR3 loop reads CASSQVPPWGYTF. The CDR3 nucleotides read TGTGCCAGCAGCCAAGTCCCGCCATGGGGCTACACCTTC. The full variable domain, with the rest looked up from reference TRBV3-1 and TRBJ1-2, is DTAVSQTPKYLVTQMGNDKSIKCEQNLGHDTMYWYKQDSKKFLKIMFSYNNKELIINETVPNRFSPKSPDKAHLNLHINSLELGDSAVYFCASSQVPPWGYTFGSGTRLTVV.